Below are 18 T cell receptor beta chains sequenced from a single sample in a study of cytotoxic CD8 clonotypes in ibrutinib-treated CLL. The protocol was immunoSEQ multiplex PCR, while the TCRdb copy is restricted to in-frame clones and leaves out a portion. Seen here are about 300,000 clones, roughly 67% observed once, and the top ten hold just under 6.5%. The starting material was PBMCs, obtained after 36 months of ibrutinib treatment. These receptors originate from a human donor with chronic lymphocytic leukemia.

This clone has a single count. V and J are TRBV12-5 and TRBJ1-2, with D maybe TRBD1 (6 bases). The CDR3 sequence is 14 residues long. With 6 bases removed from V and 4 bases from J, the gap between germline ends came to 15 bases. The germline V gene has CDR1 LGHNT and CDR2 FRNRAP. CDR3 in amino acids: CASGFQGWAYGYTF. The CDR3 DNA sequence: TGTGCTAGTGGCTTTCAGGGGTGGGCCTATGGCTACACCTTC. The full variable domain, rest sourced from reference TRBV12-5 and TRBJ1-2, is DARVTQTPRHKVTEMGQEVTMRCQPILGHNTVFWYRQTMMQGLELLAYFRNRAPLDDSGMPKDRFSAEMPDATLATLKIQPSEPRDSAVYFCASGFQGWAYGYTFGSGTRLTVV.

V usage is TRBV19 and J usage is TRBJ2-1, with TRBD2 matching 9 bases. CDR3 size: 14 residues. Germline CDR1 reads LNHDA; CDR2 reads SQIVND (reference sequence). The trim removed 6 bases at V and 6 bases at J, leaving 6 bases unmatched. The CDR3 sequence is CASSQREEANEQFF. DNA of the CDR3: TGTGCCAGTAGCCAGCGGGAGGAGGCCAATGAGCAGTTCTTC.

The chain employs TRBV6-1 and TRBJ1-2, with a tentative D call TRBD1 (5 bases). Germline V gene sequence: CDR1 MNHNS, CDR2 SASEGT. CDR3 length: 13 amino acids. Between the trimmed V and J ends, which lost 2 bases and 7 bases, there was a span of 11 bases. CDR3 coding DNA: TGTGCCAGCAGTGAAACGGGGGGGATTGGCTACACCTTC. Residues: CASSETGGIGYTF.

In DNA, the CDR3 is TGTGCCAGCAGCTTTGGTGTCGGGGCTTACGAGCAGTACTTC. Protein sequence: CASSFGVGAYEQYF. The chain joins TRBV7-3 to TRBJ2-7; D may be TRBD1 or TRBD2 (5 bases each). Germline V gene sequence: CDR1 SGHTA, CDR2 FQGTGA. V was trimmed by 3 bases and J by 4 bases, leaving 13 bases between them. This CDR3 spans 14 amino acids.

The chain recombines TRBV29-1 with TRBJ1-4; no reliable D call. Trimming stripped 4 bases from V and 3 bases from J, with 15 bases between. Germline CDR1 is SQVTM and CDR2 is ANQGSEA. This CDR3 spans 15 amino acids. CDR3 sequence reads: CSVVSHLGANEKLFF. The CDR3 region has the DNA TGCAGCGTTGTAAGTCATCTCGGGGCTAATGAAAAACTGTTTTTT. The full variable domain, with the rest looked up from reference TRBV29-1 and TRBJ1-4, is SAVISQKPSRDICQRGTSLTIQCQVDSQVTMMFWYRQQPGQSLTLIATANQGSEATYESGFVIDKFPISRPNLTFSTLTVSNMSPEDSSIYLCSVVSHLGANEKLFFGSGTQLSVL.

V is TRBV11-2 and J is TRBJ2-3; 10 positions match TRBD2. V trimming: 7 bases; J trimming: 4 bases; junction bases outside the gene matches: 5. The CDR3 has 14 residues. Germline V gene sequence: CDR1 SGHAT, CDR2 FQNNGV. CDR3 protein: CASKLAGVSDTQYF. CDR3 sequence (DNA): TGTGCCAGCAAGCTAGCGGGAGTTTCAGATACGCAGTATTTT.

This chain joins TRBV5-6 and TRBJ2-2; D unclear. The CDR3 extends over 16 amino acids. Germline V gene sequence: CDR1 SGHDT, CDR2 YYEEEE. The ends were cut back, 4 bases at V and 1 base at J, with 14 bases in the middle. Here the CDR3 reads CASSHGRKGNTGELFF. The CDR3 DNA reads as TGTGCCAGCAGCCACGGACGGAAAGGGAACACCGGGGAGCTGTTTTTT.

This clone was recorded a few times. The rearrangement uses TRBV2 and TRBJ1-2; 7 bases are shared with TRBD1. This CDR3 has 12 amino acids. From germline, CDR1 is SNHLY and CDR2 FYNNEI. The ends lost 6 bases at V and 6 bases at J; junction bases unmatched: 4. The CDR3 here is CASRGDRNGYTF. The CDR3, as DNA: TGTGCCAGCAGAGGGGACAGAAATGGCTACACCTTC.

The rearrangement links TRBV28 to TRBJ2-1, with no clear D. With 10 bases removed from V and 3 bases from J, the gap between germline ends came to 7 bases. CDR1 MDHEN and CDR2 SYDVKM come from the germline V gene. The CDR3 has 11 residues. The CDR3 DNA reads as TGTGCCACCACGCGCTACAATGAGCAGTTCTTC. Its protein is CATTRYNEQFF.

The chain employs TRBV9 and TRBJ2-7; 9 bases match TRBD2. From germline, CDR1 is SGDLS and CDR2 YYNGEE. J was trimmed by 4 bases and V by 0 bases; bases with no gene match: 5. This CDR3 spans 15 amino acids. In DNA, the CDR3 is TGTGCCAGCAGCGTAGAGGGAGCGGGAGGTTACGAGCAGTACTTC. Translated, it gives CASSVEGAGGYEQYF.

The V gene is TRBV4-1, the J gene TRBJ2-5; the D gene is possibly TRBD1 (6 bases). V was cut by 2 bases and J by 2 bases, with 15 bases left in between. CDR1 is MGHRA, CDR2 YSYEKL, per germline. The CDR3 covers 16 residues. The CDR3 DNA reads as TGCGCCAGCAGCCAAAACCCTCTGGGGGCACAAGAGACCCAGTACTTC. This codes for CASSQNPLGAQETQYF.

This chain joins TRBV6-1 and TRBJ2-1, with TRBD2 matching over 8 bases. The ends lost 5 bases at V and 8 bases at J; junction bases unmatched: 11. The CDR3 has 15 amino acids. Germline CDR1 MNHNS, CDR2 SASEGT. As DNA, the CDR3 is TGTGCCAGCAGTCCCGGCGGGGGGCGCAGCGATGAGCAGTTCTTC. Translating gives CASSPGGGRSDEQFF.

The chain combines TRBV18 with TRBJ2-2; 8 nucleotides agree with TRBD1. This CDR3 is built from 20 residues. In germline, CDR1 is KGHSH, CDR2 LQKENI. The junction had 16 bases not matched to a gene; V was cut back by 3 bases and J by 1 base. The CDR3 DNA reads TGTGCCAGCTCACCGCGACCGGGACAGGCGACGAACCTGAACACCGGGGAGCTGTTTTTT. It translates to CASSPRPGQATNLNTGELFF.

The J gene is TRBJ1-1, the V gene TRBV7-8; 8 bases are a match to TRBD1. V trimming: 3 bases; J trimming: 6 bases; junction bases outside the gene matches: 6. The germline gives CDR1 SGHVS, CDR2 FQNEAQ. The CDR3 has 14 amino acids. CDR3 protein: CASSFADRGAEAFF. CDR3 coding DNA: TGTGCCAGCAGCTTCGCCGACAGGGGCGCTGAAGCTTTCTTT.

The V gene is TRBV27, the J gene TRBJ1-1; tentatively, D is TRBD1 (5 bases). There are 15 residues in the CDR3. Germline lookup yields CDR1 MNHEY and CDR2 SMNVEV (reference sequence). V was clipped by 4 bases and J by 1 base, with 13 bases between them. The CDR3, as DNA: TGTGCCAGCAGTTCGCGGGGGAGAGGGAACACTGAAGCTTTCTTT. Its translation: CASSSRGRGNTEAFF.

This rearrangement joins TRBV5-4 to TRBJ2-3; D unclear. Trimming shortened V by 3 bases and J by 0 bases, and 8 bases separated the two germline ends. The V gene's germline CDR1 is SGHNT and CDR2 YYREEE (reference sequence). The CDR3 runs 14 residues. This CDR3 is CASSYPASTDTQYF. CDR3 nucleotide sequence: TGTGCCAGCAGCTACCCGGCAAGCACAGATACGCAGTATTTT.

J is TRBJ2-7 and V is TRBV7-2; 8 nucleotides match TRBD2. The J segment lost 3 bases and the V segment lost 1 base, leaving 14 bases of the junction unmatched. The CDR3 runs to 18 residues. Germline values: CDR1 SGHTA, CDR2 FQGNSA. The CDR3 region has the DNA TGTGCCAGCAGCTTAGTGGGGGTAGCGGGGTTCAAAGTCTACGAGCAGTACTTC. The encoded protein is CASSLVGVAGFKVYEQYF. The entire variable domain, with the rest obtained from reference TRBV7-2 and TRBJ2-7, is as follows: GAGVSQSPSNKVTEKGKDVELRCDPISGHTALYWYRQSLGQGLEFLIYFQGNSAPDKSGLPSDRFSAERTGGSVSTLTIQRTQQEDSAVYLCASSLVGVAGFKVYEQYFGPGTRLTVT.

V is TRBV5-6 and J is TRBJ2-3; 7 bases are shared with TRBD1. Germline CDR1 reads SGHDT; CDR2 reads YYEEEE. V lost 10 bases, J lost 4 bases, and 15 bases stayed unmatched. This CDR3 is 15 amino acids long. For the CDR3, the DNA is TGTGCCGCGACTAACAGGGGCCTTTGGTCAGATACGCAGTATTTT. Translation: CAATNRGLWSDTQYF.